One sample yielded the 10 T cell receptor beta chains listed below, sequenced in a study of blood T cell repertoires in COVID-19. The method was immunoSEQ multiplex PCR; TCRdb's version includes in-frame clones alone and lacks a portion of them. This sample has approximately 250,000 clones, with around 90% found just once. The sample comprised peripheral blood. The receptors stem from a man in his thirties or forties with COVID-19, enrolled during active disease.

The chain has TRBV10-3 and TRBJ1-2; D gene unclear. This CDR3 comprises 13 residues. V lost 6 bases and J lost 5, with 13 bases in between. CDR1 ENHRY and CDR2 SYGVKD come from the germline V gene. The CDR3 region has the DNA TGTGCCATCAGGAGTCCCGGGGTTTATGGCTACACCTTC. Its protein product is CAIRSPGVYGYTF.

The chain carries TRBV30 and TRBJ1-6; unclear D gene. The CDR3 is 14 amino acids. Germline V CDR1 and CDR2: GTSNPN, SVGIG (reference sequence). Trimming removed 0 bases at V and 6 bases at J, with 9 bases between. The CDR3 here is CAWSVHSFNSPLHF. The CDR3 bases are TGTGCCTGGAGTGTACACAGTTTTAATTCACCCCTCCACTTT.

The CDR3 DNA is TGTGCCAGTAGTATAGAGAAGGGGGCGGTCCAGCCCCAGCATTTT. It translates to CASSIEKGAVQPQHF. The chain has TRBV19 and TRBJ1-5, with 7 bases lining up with TRBD1. V gave up 0 bases and J gave up 7 bases; unmatched junction bases: 6. The CDR3 covers 15 residues. The germline V gene encodes CDR1 LNHDA and CDR2 SQIVND (reference sequence).

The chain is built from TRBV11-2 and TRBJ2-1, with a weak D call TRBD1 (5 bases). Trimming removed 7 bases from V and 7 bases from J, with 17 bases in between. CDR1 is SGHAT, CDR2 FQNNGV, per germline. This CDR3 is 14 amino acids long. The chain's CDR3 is CASKNETWTNEQFF. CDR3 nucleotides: TGTGCCAGCAAAAACGAGACCTGGACAAATGAGCAGTTCTTC.

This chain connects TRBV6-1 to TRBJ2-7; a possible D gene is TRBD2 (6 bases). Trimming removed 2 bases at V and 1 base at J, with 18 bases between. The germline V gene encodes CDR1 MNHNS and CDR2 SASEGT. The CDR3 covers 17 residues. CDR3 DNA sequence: TGTGCCAGCAGTGAAAGGGCGGGGACTCGGGCGTCCTACGAGCAGTACTTC. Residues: CASSERAGTRASYEQYF.

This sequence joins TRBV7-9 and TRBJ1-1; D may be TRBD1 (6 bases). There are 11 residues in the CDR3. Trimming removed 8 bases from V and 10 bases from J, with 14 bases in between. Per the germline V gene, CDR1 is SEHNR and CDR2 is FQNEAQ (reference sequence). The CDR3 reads CASYRVLGAFF. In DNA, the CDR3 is TGTGCCAGCTACAGGGTACTGGGAGCTTTCTTT.

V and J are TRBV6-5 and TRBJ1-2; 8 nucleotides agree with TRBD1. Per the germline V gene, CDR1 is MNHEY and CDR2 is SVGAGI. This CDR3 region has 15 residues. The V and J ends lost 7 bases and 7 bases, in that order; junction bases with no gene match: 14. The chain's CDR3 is CASIRGQDGRRGYTF. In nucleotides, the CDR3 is TGTGCCAGCATTAGGGGACAGGACGGGCGCCGTGGCTACACCTTC.

Here the CDR3 DNA reads TGTGCCAGCATCCTCACTCCTAGCGGTAATTCACCCCTCCACTTT. Amino acids: CASILTPSGNSPLHF. The chain has TRBV6-6 and TRBJ1-6; D unresolved. The V gene's germline CDR1 is MNHNY and CDR2 SVGAGI (reference sequence). Trimming pared 7 bases from V and 6 bases from J, leaving 16 bases between. This CDR3 is built from 15 residues.

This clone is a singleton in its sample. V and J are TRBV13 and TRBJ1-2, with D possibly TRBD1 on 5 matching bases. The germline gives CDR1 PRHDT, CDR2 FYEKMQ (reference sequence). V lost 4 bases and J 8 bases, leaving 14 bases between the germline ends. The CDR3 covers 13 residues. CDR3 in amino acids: CASSSYPTVGYTF. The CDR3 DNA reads TGTGCCAGCAGCTCCTACCCGACAGTAGGCTACACCTTC. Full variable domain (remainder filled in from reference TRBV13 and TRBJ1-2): AAGVIQSPRHLIKEKRETATLKCYPIPRHDTVYWYQQGPGQDPQFLISFYEKMQSDKGSIPDRFSAQQFSDYHSELNMSSLELGDSALYFCASSSYPTVGYTFGSGTRLTVV.

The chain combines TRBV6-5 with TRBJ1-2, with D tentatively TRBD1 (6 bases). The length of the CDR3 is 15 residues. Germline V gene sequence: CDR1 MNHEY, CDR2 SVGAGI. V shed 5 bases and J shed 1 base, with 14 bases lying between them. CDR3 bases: TGTGCCAGCAGTAGACAGGTGGGGAGTAACTATGGCTACACCTTC. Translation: CASSRQVGSNYGYTF.